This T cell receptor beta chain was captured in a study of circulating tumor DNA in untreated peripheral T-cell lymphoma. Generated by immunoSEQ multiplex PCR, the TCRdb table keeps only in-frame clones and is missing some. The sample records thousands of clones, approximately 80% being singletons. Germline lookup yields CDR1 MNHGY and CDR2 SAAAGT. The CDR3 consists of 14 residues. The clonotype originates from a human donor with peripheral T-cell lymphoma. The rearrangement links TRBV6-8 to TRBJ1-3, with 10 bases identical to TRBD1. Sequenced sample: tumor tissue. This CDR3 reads CATRTDRGINTIYF. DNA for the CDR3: TGTGCGACGAGAACGGACAGGGGGATTAACACCATATATTTT.